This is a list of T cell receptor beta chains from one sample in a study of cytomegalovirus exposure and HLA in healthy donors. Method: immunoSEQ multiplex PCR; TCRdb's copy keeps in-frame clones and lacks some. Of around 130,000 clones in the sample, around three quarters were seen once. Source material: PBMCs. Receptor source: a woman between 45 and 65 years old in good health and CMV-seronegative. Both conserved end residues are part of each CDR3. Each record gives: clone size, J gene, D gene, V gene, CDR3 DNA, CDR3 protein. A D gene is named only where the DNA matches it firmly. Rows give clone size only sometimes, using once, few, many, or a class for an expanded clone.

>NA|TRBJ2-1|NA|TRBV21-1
TGTGCCAGCAGCCCCAAAAAAATAGTTCGGGTGTTGTACAATGAGCAGTTCTTC
CASSPKKIVRVLYNEQFF
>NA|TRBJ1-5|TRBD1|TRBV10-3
TGTGCCATCAGGGGGGACAGGGGAGGCAATCAGCCCCAGCATTTT
CAIRGDRGGNQPQHF
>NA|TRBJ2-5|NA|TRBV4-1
TGCGCCAGCAGCCAAGCCTCACGGTCATCAGAGACCCAGTACTTC
CASSQASRSSETQYF
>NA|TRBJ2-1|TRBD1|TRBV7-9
TGTGCCAGCAGCCGACCGGGACAGGGGGCGGGGGAGCAGTTCTTC
CASSRPGQGAGEQFF
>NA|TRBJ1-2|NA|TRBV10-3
TGTGCCATCAGTGAGCTTGACAGCTATGGCTACACCTTC
CAISELDSYGYTF
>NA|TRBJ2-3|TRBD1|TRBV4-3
TGCGCCAGCAGCCAAGAACCCCGGACAGGGGGCCGATTGGGCACAGATACGCAGTATTTT
CASSQEPRTGGRLGTDTQYF
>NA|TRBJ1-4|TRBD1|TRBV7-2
TGTGCCAGCAGCTTATCCCAGGGGGCAGGCGAAAAACTGTTTTTT
CASSLSQGAGEKLFF
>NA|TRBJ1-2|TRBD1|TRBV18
TGTGCCAGCTCACCACGGGACAGGGAAAACTATGGCTACACCTTC
CASSPRDRENYGYTF
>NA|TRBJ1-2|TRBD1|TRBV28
TGTGCCAGCAACAGACAGGGGCTAGATGGCTACACCTTC
CASNRQGLDGYTF
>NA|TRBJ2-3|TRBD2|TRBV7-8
TGTGCCAGCAGCTCAGGACTAGGCACAGATACGCAGTATTTT
CASSSGLGTDTQYF
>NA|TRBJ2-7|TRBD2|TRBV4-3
TGCGCCAGCAGCCGTGATCGCGGGAGCGTCTACGAGCAGTACTTC
CASSRDRGSVYEQYF
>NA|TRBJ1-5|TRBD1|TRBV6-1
TGTGCCAGCAGTCGGACAGGGGGAAATCAGCCCCAGCATTTT
CASSRTGGNQPQHF
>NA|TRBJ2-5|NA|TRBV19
TGTGCCAGTAGTATGCTGCGGACAGAAGAGACCCAGTACTTC
CASSMLRTEETQYF
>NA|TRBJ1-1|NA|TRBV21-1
TGTGCCAGCAGCAAGGACAGGGGGCGATACATGAACACTGAAGCTTTCTTT
CASSKDRGRYMNTEAFF
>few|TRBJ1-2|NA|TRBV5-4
TGTGCCAGCAGCTTATTGACAGCTACCTTTCTACATGGCTACACCTTC
CASSLLTATFLHGYTF
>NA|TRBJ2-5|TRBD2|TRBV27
TGTGCCAGCAGTTTACTCTGGCGGGAGGGCCAAGAGACCCAGTACTTC
CASSLLWREGQETQYF
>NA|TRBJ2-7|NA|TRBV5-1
TGCGCCAGCAGCAAGGAGCCAAGCTCCTACGAGCAGTACTTC
CASSKEPSSYEQYF
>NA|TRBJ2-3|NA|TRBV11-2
TGTGCCAGCAGCTCAGGGGCAGATACGCAGTATTTT
CASSSGADTQYF
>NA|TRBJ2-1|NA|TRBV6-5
TGTGCCAGCAGTTATACTAGTGTCGGGCGCAATGAGCAGTTCTTC
CASSYTSVGRNEQFF
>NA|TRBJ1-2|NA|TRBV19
TGTGCCAGTAGCTACACCATGCAGGGTAACTATGGCTACACCTTC
CASSYTMQGNYGYTF
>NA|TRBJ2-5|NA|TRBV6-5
TGTGCCAGCAGTGGGAGAACGTACCAAGAGACCCAGTACTTC
CASSGRTYQETQYF
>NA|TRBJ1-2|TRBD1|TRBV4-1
TGCGCCAGCAGCCAAGACATTGGGACAGGGAAAAACTATGGCTACACCTTC
CASSQDIGTGKNYGYTF
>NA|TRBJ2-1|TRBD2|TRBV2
TGTGCCAGCAGAGCGGGGGGGGGCTCGTACAATGAGCAGTTCTTC
CASRAGGGSYNEQFF
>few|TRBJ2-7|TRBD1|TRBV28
TGTGCCGCCTGGGGACAGGGGTACAACGAGCAGTACTTC
CAAWGQGYNEQYF
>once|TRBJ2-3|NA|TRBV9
TGTGCCAGCAGCGTAGCGCGGCAGGGCCCGACAGATACGCAGTATTTT
CASSVARQGPTDTQYF
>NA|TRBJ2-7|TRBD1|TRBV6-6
TGTGCCAGCAGTTTCCCCCGGGACAGGGGGGCCTCCGAGCAGTACTTC
CASSFPRDRGASEQYF
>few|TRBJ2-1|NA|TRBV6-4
TGTGCCAGCAGTGAGAACGTAGAGGATGAGCAGTTCTTC
CASSENVEDEQFF
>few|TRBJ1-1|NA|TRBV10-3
TGTGCCATCAGTGAAGATCTGGGGGGTAGCACTGAAGCTTTCTTT
CAISEDLGGSTEAFF
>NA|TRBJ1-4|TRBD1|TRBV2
TGTGCCAGCAGTGGAACCGGGACAGATATTGAAAAACTGTTTTTT
CASSGTGTDIEKLFF
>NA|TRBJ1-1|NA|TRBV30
TGCGCGGCGGGGGAGAACACTGAAGCTTTCTTT
CAAGENTEAFF
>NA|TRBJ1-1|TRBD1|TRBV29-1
TGCAGCGTGGGACAGTCGAACACTGAAGCTTTCTTT
CSVGQSNTEAFF
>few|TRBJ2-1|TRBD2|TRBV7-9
TGTGCCAGCAGCCTAATAGCGGGAATCGTAAATGAGCAGTTCTTC
CASSLIAGIVNEQFF
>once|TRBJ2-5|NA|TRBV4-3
TGCGCCAGCAGCCAAGATTACCCCGGCCCCAGGAGGATTGAGACCCAGTACTTC
CASSQDYPGPRRIETQYF
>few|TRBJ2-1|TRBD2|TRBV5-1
TGCGCCAGCAGCTTGGACAGGGCGGGAGGTAATGAGCAGTTCTTC
CASSLDRAGGNEQFF
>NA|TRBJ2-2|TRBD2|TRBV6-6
TGTGCCAGCAGACCCGGGACTAGCCACGGGGAGCTGTTTTTT
CASRPGTSHGELFF
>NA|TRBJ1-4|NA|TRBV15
TGTGCCACCAGCAGTCTTTTGGAGGTTGATGAAAAACTGTTTTTT
CATSSLLEVDEKLFF
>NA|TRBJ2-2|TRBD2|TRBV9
TGTGCCAGCAGCGTAGGTGGAAGCGGGAGTGCTACAATCGGGGAGCTGTTTTTT
CASSVGGSGSATIGELFF
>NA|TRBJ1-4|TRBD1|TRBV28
TGTGCCAGCAGTTTAGGGACAGGGCCAAATGAAAAACTGTTTTTT
CASSLGTGPNEKLFF
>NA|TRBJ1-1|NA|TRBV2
TGTGCCAGCAGTGAATGGGGCAGCATGAACACTGAAGCTTTCTTT
CASSEWGSMNTEAFF
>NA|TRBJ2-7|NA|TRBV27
TGTGCCAGCAGCCAAAAGGGACTGGGCTCCTACGAGCAGTACTTC
CASSQKGLGSYEQYF
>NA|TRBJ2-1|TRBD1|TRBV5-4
TGTGCCAGCAGCTCCGGGACAGGGGTTGTCAATGAGCAGTTCTTC
CASSSGTGVVNEQFF
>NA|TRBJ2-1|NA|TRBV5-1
TGCGCCAGCAGCCGGGGGGCTTCAAATGAGCAGTTCTTC
CASSRGASNEQFF
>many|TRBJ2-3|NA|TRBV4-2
TGTGCCAGCAGCCCATCATCAGAGGCAGATACGCAGTATTTT
CASSPSSEADTQYF
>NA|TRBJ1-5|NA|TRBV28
TGTGCCAGCACCTCAGACCCCCGGGTGAGTCGGCCCCAGCATTTT
CASTSDPRVSRPQHF
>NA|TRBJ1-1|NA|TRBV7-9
TGTGCCAGCAGCCCCCGTCGGGAGGAGAACACTGAAGCTTTCTTT
CASSPRREENTEAFF
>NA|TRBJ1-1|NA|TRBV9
TGTGCCAGCAGCGTGGCGGGGACCACTGAAGCTTTCTTT
CASSVAGTTEAFF
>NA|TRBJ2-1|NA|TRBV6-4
TGTGCCAGCAGTGTGTGGCTCTACAATGAGCAGTTCTTC
CASSVWLYNEQFF
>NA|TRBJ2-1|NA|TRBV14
TGTGCCAGCAGCAACCCCCTAGCGAGCTACAATGAGCAGTTCTTC
CASSNPLASYNEQFF
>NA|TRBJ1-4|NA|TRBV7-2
TGTGCCAGCAGCCCAACGATCTCACACGCAACTAATGAAAAACTGTTTTTT
CASSPTISHATNEKLFF